A selection of T cell receptor beta chains follows, all from one sample in a study of post-analysis software for immune sequencing data. TCRdb redid the calling of the PCR reads with MiXCR, one entry per CDR3 protein. Of about 820,000 distinct CDR3 sequences in the sample, 53% were seen once. Input material: blood. The receptors stem from a girl aged 10 to 17 with multiple sclerosis. Each CDR3 is given with its conserved first and last residue. A D gene is named only where the DNA matches it firmly. Clone size, where shown, is once, few, many, or a class for clones that have expanded.

J: TRBJ1-2; V: TRBV2; size: NA; D: TRBD1; DNA: TGTGCCAGCAGCGACAGGGGTCGACGCTACACCTTC; CDR3: CASSDRGRRYTF
J: TRBJ1-2; V: TRBV7-2; size: NA; D: TRBD1; DNA: TGTGCCAGCAGCTTAGATTTTGGGGCAGGGGGCGCCTTGGGCTATGGCTACACCTTC; CDR3: CASSLDFGAGGALGYGYTF
J: TRBJ2-5; V: TRBV7-9; size: NA; D: NA; DNA: TGTGCCAGCAGCGGCAGCGGTCAAGAGGCCCAGTACTTC; CDR3: CASSGSGQEAQYF
J: TRBJ2-5; V: TRBV12-3/TRBV12-4; size: few; D: NA; DNA: TGTGCCGGAGGGAGGCCGCAAGAGACCCAGTACTTC; CDR3: CAGGRPQETQYF
J: TRBJ2-5; V: TRBV4-1; size: NA; D: TRBD1; DNA: TGCGCCAGCTCCAACGGACAGGGGCCCCAAGAGACCCAGTACTTC; CDR3: CASSNGQGPQETQYF
J: TRBJ1-1; V: TRBV7-2; size: NA; D: NA; DNA: TGTGCCAGCAGATTGGGGGCGAGTTTGAGGGCTGAAGCTTTCTTT; CDR3: CASRLGASLRAEAFF
J: TRBJ2-1; V: TRBV20-1; size: NA; D: TRBD2; DNA: TGCAGTGCAGAACTAGCGGGAGGCTACAATGAGCAGTTCTTC; CDR3: CSAELAGGYNEQFF
J: TRBJ2-5; V: TRBV5-1; size: once; D: TRBD2; DNA: TGCGCCAGCAGCACACTAGCGGGGGGAACGGGGGAGACCCAGTACTTC; CDR3: CASSTLAGGTGETQYF
J: TRBJ2-7; V: TRBV5-5; size: NA; D: NA; DNA: TGTGCCAGCAGCTTGATCACGGGGAAGGACGAGCAGTACTTC; CDR3: CASSLITGKDEQYF
J: TRBJ1-2; V: TRBV20-1; size: NA; D: NA; DNA: TGCAGTGCTGCGCGGGACATAGGCCTAGACAACTATGGCCACACCTTC; CDR3: CSAARDIGLDNYGHTF
J: TRBJ2-7; V: TRBV5-1; size: few; D: NA; DNA: TGCGCCAGCAGCTCCAACCCACTCTACGAGCAGTACTTC; CDR3: CASSSNPLYEQYF
J: TRBJ2-7; V: TRBV14; size: NA; D: NA; DNA: TGTGCCAGCAGCCTAACAGGGATCCGTTCCTACGAGCAGTACTTC; CDR3: CASSLTGIRSYEQYF
J: TRBJ1-6; V: TRBV7-9; size: once; D: NA; DNA: TGTGCCAGCAGCTTAGCGAAGGAGACTGGGAGTTCACCCCTCCACTTT; CDR3: CASSLAKETGSSPLHF
J: TRBJ2-3; V: TRBV29-1; size: few; D: TRBD1; DNA: TGCAGCGTTGACCGACAGGGTGGGGGTACGCAGTATTTT; CDR3: CSVDRQGGGTQYF
J: TRBJ1-5; V: TRBV7-9; size: few; D: NA; DNA: TGTGTCAGCAGCTCGGACTGGACAACTGATAGCAATCAGCCCCAGCATTTT; CDR3: CVSSSDWTTDSNQPQHF
J: TRBJ1-2; V: TRBV10-3; size: few; D: TRBD1; DNA: TGTGCCATCAGTGACCAGGGGGAGGGCTACACCTTC; CDR3: CAISDQGEGYTF
J: TRBJ1-6; V: TRBV7-2; size: NA; D: NA; DNA: TGTGCCAGCAGCTTTTTGAGGGGATCACCCCTCCACTTT; CDR3: CASSFLRGSPLHF
J: TRBJ2-4; V: TRBV29-1; size: few; D: TRBD1; DNA: TGCAGCGTACTGACAGGGGGCAACATTCAGTACTTC; CDR3: CSVLTGGNIQYF
J: TRBJ2-7; V: TRBV5-1; size: many; D: TRBD1; DNA: TGCGCCAGCAGTTCCGACAGGGGAGGCAACGAGCAGTACTTC; CDR3: CASSSDRGGNEQYF
J: TRBJ2-3; V: TRBV7-2; size: NA; D: NA; DNA: TGTGCCAGCAGCCAGCGGTCGACAGCTAGCACAGATACGCAGTATTTT; CDR3: CASSQRSTASTDTQYF
J: TRBJ2-5; V: TRBV11-2; size: NA; D: TRBD2; DNA: TGTGCCAGCAGGCCGGGACTAGCATCTGAGACCCAGTACTTC; CDR3: CASRPGLASETQYF
J: TRBJ2-7; V: TRBV4-1; size: NA; D: TRBD2; DNA: TGCGCCAGCAGCCAAGATCGGTCTAGCGGCTACGAGCAGTACTTC; CDR3: CASSQDRSSGYEQYF
J: TRBJ2-3; V: TRBV7-3; size: NA; D: TRBD2; DNA: TGTGCCAGCAGCCTTGCTATAGCGGGAGATGGCACAGATACGCAGTATTTT; CDR3: CASSLAIAGDGTDTQYF
J: TRBJ2-3; V: TRBV5-1; size: NA; D: TRBD2; DNA: TGCGCCAGCAGCACCAGCGGGGGGGAAGCAGATACGCAGTATTTT; CDR3: CASSTSGGEADTQYF
J: TRBJ2-4; V: TRBV5-5; size: NA; D: TRBD1; DNA: TGTGCCAGCAGGGGGTCGGGACAGGGTGCCCTAGCCAAAAACATTCAGTACTTC; CDR3: CASRGSGQGALAKNIQYF
J: TRBJ2-1; V: TRBV7-3; size: NA; D: NA; DNA: TGTGCCAGCAGCCCCGTCGGCGGCTCCTACAATGAGCAGTTCTTC; CDR3: CASSPVGGSYNEQFF
J: TRBJ1-2; V: TRBV6-5; size: NA; D: NA; DNA: TGTGCCAGCAGTTACTCTGGGGGCTCAAACTATGGCTACACCTTC; CDR3: CASSYSGGSNYGYTF
J: TRBJ2-1; V: TRBV7-9; size: few; D: NA; DNA: TGTGCCAGCAGCCCCCACCCGAGGGGTGGCAATGAGCAGTTCTTC; CDR3: CASSPHPRGGNEQFF
J: TRBJ2-7; V: TRBV15; size: NA; D: NA; DNA: TGTGCCACCAGCAGAGATCGAATTTCCTACGAGCAGTACTTC; CDR3: CATSRDRISYEQYF
J: TRBJ2-7; V: TRBV15; size: NA; D: NA; DNA: TGTGCCACCAGCCCAGGGTACACCTACGAGCAGTACTTC; CDR3: CATSPGYTYEQYF
J: TRBJ2-7; V: TRBV3-1; size: NA; D: NA; DNA: TGTGCCAGCAGCCAAGCCGTCCGCGGGACTTCCTCCTACGAGCAGTACTTC; CDR3: CASSQAVRGTSSYEQYF
J: TRBJ2-5; V: TRBV29-1; size: NA; D: NA; DNA: TGCAGCGTTGCTCTGGCAGTCCCGGGAGAGACCCAGTACTTC; CDR3: CSVALAVPGETQYF
J: TRBJ2-1; V: TRBV6-7; size: NA; D: NA; DNA: TGTGCCAGCAGATTCTTTGGGCGGAGCTCCTACAATGAGCAGTTCTTC; CDR3: CASRFFGRSSYNEQFF
J: TRBJ1-2; V: TRBV27; size: NA; D: NA; DNA: TGTGCCAGCAGTCCAATAGGGGTGTTCGGCTATGGCTACACCTTC; CDR3: CASSPIGVFGYGYTF
J: TRBJ1-2; V: TRBV9; size: few; D: TRBD1; DNA: TGTGCCAGCAGCGGACAGGGGGATGGCTACACCTTC; CDR3: CASSGQGDGYTF
J: TRBJ2-7; V: TRBV6-5; size: NA; D: TRBD1; DNA: TGTGCCAGCAGTCAGGACAGGGGCGCCCCCGAGCAGTACTTC; CDR3: CASSQDRGAPEQYF
J: TRBJ2-3; V: TRBV2; size: NA; D: NA; DNA: TGTGCCAGCAGTGAAGGGGGAAGCCGAAGCACAGATACGCAGTATTTT; CDR3: CASSEGGSRSTDTQYF
J: TRBJ2-7; V: TRBV20-1; size: NA; D: TRBD2; DNA: TGCAGTGCTAGCGGGAGGTTCGACGAGCAGTACTTC; CDR3: CSASGRFDEQYF
J: TRBJ2-7; V: TRBV12-3/TRBV12-4; size: few; D: NA; DNA: TGTGCCAGCAGTTTTAAGCCGTTGGGAGTGGGTTCCTACGAGCAGTACTTC; CDR3: CASSFKPLGVGSYEQYF
J: TRBJ1-2; V: TRBV3-1; size: NA; D: TRBD1; DNA: TGTGCCAGCAGCCGCACGGGGACAGGGGTTGGCTACACCTTC; CDR3: CASSRTGTGVGYTF
J: TRBJ2-1; V: TRBV7-6; size: NA; D: NA; DNA: TGTGCCAGCAGCTCAGGCCGTGAGCAGTTCTTC; CDR3: CASSSGREQFF
J: TRBJ2-7; V: TRBV4-2; size: few; D: TRBD1; DNA: TGTGCCAGCAGCCAAGTAGGGGACAGCAACCCCTACGAGCAGTACTTC; CDR3: CASSQVGDSNPYEQYF
J: TRBJ2-7; V: TRBV27; size: NA; D: NA; DNA: TGTGCCAGCAGTTTCGGACGGACTCCATACGAGCAGTACTTC; CDR3: CASSFGRTPYEQYF
J: TRBJ2-3; V: TRBV7-9; size: many; D: NA; DNA: TGTGCCAGCAGCTTACCGGGACCGGAAGAGGATACGCAGTATTTT; CDR3: CASSLPGPEEDTQYF
J: TRBJ2-7; V: TRBV12-3/TRBV12-4; size: NA; D: TRBD1; DNA: TGTGCCAGCAGCTCCGGGACAGACCGTACCGAGCAGTACTTC; CDR3: CASSSGTDRTEQYF
J: TRBJ2-7; V: TRBV29-1; size: NA; D: NA; DNA: TGCAGCGTTGAAGTTCCCGGACACCACTCCTACGAGCAGTACTTC; CDR3: CSVEVPGHHSYEQYF
J: TRBJ2-5; V: TRBV3-1; size: NA; D: NA; DNA: TGTGCCAGCAGCCAAGAGGACGCATACCAAGAGACCCAGTACTTC; CDR3: CASSQEDAYQETQYF
J: TRBJ2-7; V: TRBV5-1; size: NA; D: NA; DNA: TGCGCCAGCAGCCCCACAGGGCCCAAGATCGAGCAGTACTTC; CDR3: CASSPTGPKIEQYF
J: TRBJ1-4; V: TRBV5-1; size: few; D: TRBD1; DNA: TGCGCCAGCAGCCCGGACAGGGGAACTAATGAAAAACTGTTTTTT; CDR3: CASSPDRGTNEKLFF
J: TRBJ1-6; V: TRBV6-5; size: NA; D: NA; DNA: TGTGCCAGCAGTTACATCGGACAGCGGTTTTCACCCCTCCACTTT; CDR3: CASSYIGQRFSPLHF
J: TRBJ2-7; V: TRBV13; size: NA; D: NA; DNA: TGTGCCAGCAGCTTAGTAGGGGTACTGGGCGAGCAGTACTTC; CDR3: CASSLVGVLGEQYF
J: TRBJ2-7; V: TRBV10-3; size: NA; D: NA; DNA: TGTGCCATCAGTGGGCTCCACGAGCAGTACTTC; CDR3: CAISGLHEQYF
J: TRBJ1-1; V: TRBV29-1; size: few; D: NA; DNA: TGCAGCGTTGGGGGAGGGGTTGGCATGAACACTGAAGCTTTCTTT; CDR3: CSVGGGVGMNTEAFF
J: TRBJ1-2; V: TRBV30; size: NA; D: TRBD1; DNA: TGTGCCTGGAGGGCGCCGGGACAGGGCGACTATGGCTACACCTTC; CDR3: CAWRAPGQGDYGYTF
J: TRBJ2-3; V: TRBV29-1; size: NA; D: TRBD2; DNA: TGCAGCGCGACGGGACTAGCGAGCACAGATACGCAGTATTTT; CDR3: CSATGLASTDTQYF
J: TRBJ2-1; V: TRBV5-6; size: NA; D: TRBD2; DNA: TGTGCCAGCAGCGCGGGGGTAAATGAGCAGTTCTTC; CDR3: CASSAGVNEQFF
J: TRBJ1-5; V: TRBV5-4; size: NA; D: NA; DNA: TGTGCCAGCAGCTTGGCAGGGGTAGGCCAGCCCCAGCATTTT; CDR3: CASSLAGVGQPQHF
J: TRBJ2-3; V: TRBV20-1; size: NA; D: TRBD2; DNA: TGCAGTGCTAGGATGACTAGCGGGAGGGCAGATACGCAGTATTTT; CDR3: CSARMTSGRADTQYF
J: TRBJ1-4; V: TRBV7-9; size: NA; D: NA; DNA: TGTGCCAGCAGCCCGACCGAAAAACTGTTTTTT; CDR3: CASSPTEKLFF
J: TRBJ2-1; V: TRBV3-1; size: NA; D: TRBD2; DNA: TGTGCCAGCAGCCTCTCCGGGACTAGCTTCAATGAGCAGTTCTTC; CDR3: CASSLSGTSFNEQFF